These 20 T cell receptor beta chains share one sample of origin, sequenced in a study of CD8 T cells in ankylosing spondylitis. TCRdb redid the calling of the 5' RACE reads with MiXCR, one entry per CDR3 protein. The sample yields a few hundred thousand distinct CDR3 sequences, over 8.5% seen once. The sample taken for sequencing was blood, either unsorted or a sorted T cell fraction (not recorded which). These receptors came from a male donor with ankylosing spondylitis or in good health (not recorded which).

This clonotype was counted at least ten times. The rearrangement joins TRBV7-9 to TRBJ1-1, with D unclear. Germline values: CDR1 SEHNR, CDR2 FQNEAQ (reference sequence). This CDR3 is built from 13 residues. Trimming stripped 7 bases from V and 1 base from J, with 10 bases between. CDR3 in DNA: TGTGCCAGCAAAGGATTGGGGAACACTGAAGCTTTCTTT. Residues: CASKGLGNTEAFF. The full variable domain, rest sourced from reference TRBV7-9 and TRBJ1-1, is DTGVSQNPRHKITKRGQNVTFRCDPISEHNRLYWYRQTLGQGPEFLTYFQNEAQLEKSRLLSDRFSAERPKGSFSTLEIQRTEQGDSAMYLCASKGLGNTEAFFGQGTRLTVV.

There are many counts of this clonotype. One end of the junction fails to match germline, which may point to a read error. V usage is TRBV20-1 and J usage is TRBJ2-7, with D tentatively TRBD2 (6 bases). The CDR3 extends over 20 amino acids. Per the germline V gene, CDR1 is DFQATT and CDR2 is SNEGSKA (reference sequence). The CDR3 region is CSARGDLAHEALPGAYGQYF. The CDR3 nucleotides are TGCAGTGCCAGAGGAGATCTAGCGCATGAAGCCCTACCGGGAGCGTATGGGCAGTACTTC.

This clonotype was detected a few times. V usage is TRBV12-3 or TRBV12-4 and J usage is TRBJ1-2; 7 bases match TRBD1. Trimming took 4 bases from V and 6 from J; bases not matched to a gene: 8. There are 14 residues in the CDR3. The DNA of the CDR3 is TGTGCCAGCAGTTCTCAGGACAGGACTGATGGCTACACCTTC. This sequence encodes CASSSQDRTDGYTF.

The rearrangement uses TRBV5-1 and TRBJ2-5; D is possibly TRBD1 (6 bases). Germline lookup yields CDR1 SGHRS and CDR2 YFSETQ. There are 16 residues in the CDR3. V was trimmed by 2 bases and J by 3 bases, leaving 17 bases between them. CDR3 in amino acids: CASSLKEDSTEETQYF. The CDR3 DNA is TGCGCCAGCAGCTTAAAGGAGGACAGCACCGAAGAGACCCAGTACTTC.

This clonotype has a count of ten or more. An end of the junction does not agree with germline; a read error may underlie this. The chain combines TRBV20-1 with TRBJ2-3; TRBD2 aligns across 9 bases. The CDR3 extends over 15 amino acids. CDR1 is DFQATT, CDR2 SNEGSKA, per germline (reference sequence). CDR3 in amino acids: CSARGPAGGTDTQYF. CDR3 nucleotides: TGCAGTGCTAGGGGCCCAGCGGGAGGCACCGATACGCAGTATTTT.

In its sample, this clonotype was seen many times. This chain joins TRBV18 and TRBJ2-5; D unresolved. The CDR3 totals 16 residues. Between the trimmed V and J ends, which lost 5 bases and 0 bases, there was a span of 16 bases. Germline CDR1 and CDR2: KGHSH and LQKENI. The DNA of the CDR3 is TGTGCCAGCTCATCTGAGGCTGTCCGATACCAAGAGACCCAGTACTTC. It translates to CASSSEAVRYQETQYF.

This clonotype occurred many times. This chain connects TRBV10-3 to TRBJ1-3; 9 bases map to TRBD1. Germline loops: CDR1 ENHRY, CDR2 SYGVKD. Trimming removed 4 bases from V and 4 bases from J; junction bases left unmatched: 8. This CDR3 is built from 16 residues. CDR3 bases: TGTGCCATCAGTGCGGGGGGACAGGGACAAGGAAACACCATATATTTT. Protein sequence: CAISAGGQGQGNTIYF.

This chain uses TRBV24-1 with TRBJ2-1; either TRBD1 or TRBD2 may fit D (5 bases each). The CDR3 totals 13 residues. Germline values: CDR1 KGHDR, CDR2 SFDVKD. Between the trimmed V and J ends, which lost 4 bases and 6 bases, there was a span of 9 bases. The CDR3 sequence: CATSDPGRNEQFF. The CDR3 region has the DNA TGTGCCACCAGTGACCCGGGGCGCAATGAGCAGTTCTTC.

The table lists this clonotype with many counts. The V and J genes are TRBV9 and TRBJ2-5, with D uncertain. V was pared by 4 bases and J by 0 bases, with 4 bases between. The CDR3 runs to 12 residues. Germline V CDR1 and CDR2: SGDLS, YYNGEE. The CDR3 DNA reads TGTGCCAGCAGCACTCACCAAGAGACCCAGTACTTC. This translates into CASSTHQETQYF.

There are many counts of this clonotype. V is TRBV29-1 and J is TRBJ2-1; 9 nucleotides match TRBD1. Germline CDR1 and CDR2: SQVTM and ANQGSEA. Trimming took 4 bases from V and 4 from J; bases not matched to a gene: 11. The CDR3 sequence is 16 residues long. The CDR3, as DNA: TGCAGCGTTGTATTTAAGTCGGGACAGGGTTACAATGAGCAGTTCTTC. It specifies CSVVFKSGQGYNEQFF.

There are a few counts of this clonotype. The chain carries TRBV7-8 and TRBJ2-1; D may be TRBD1 (5 bases). CDR3 length: 14 residues. CDR1 and CDR2 from the germline V gene are SGHVS and FQNEAQ. The V gene lost 2 bases and the J gene lost 8 bases, with 13 bases spanning the gap. The CDR3, as DNA: TGTGCCAGCAGCTTACCCTCAAAAGGGGATGAGCAGTTCTTC. Encoded protein: CASSLPSKGDEQFF.

This clonotype was detected many times. The J gene is TRBJ2-7, the V gene TRBV29-1; 7 bases are shared with TRBD1. The CDR3 has 14 amino acids. Losses at the gene ends were 7 bases for V and 2 bases for J; bases not matched to a gene: 11. The germline CDR1 and CDR2 sequences are SQVTM and ANQGSEA. The CDR3 reads CSAANDRAPYEQYF. The CDR3 DNA is TGCAGCGCCGCAAACGACAGGGCCCCCTACGAGCAGTACTTC.

This clonotype has more than one count but fewer than ten. The chain has TRBV11-2 and TRBJ2-7, with TRBD2 matching over 8 bases. CDR3 size: 15 residues. Germline assignment: CDR1 SGHAT and CDR2 FQNNGV. V was clipped by 3 bases and J by 7 bases; unmatched bases: 11. The DNA for the CDR3 is TGTGCCAGCAGCTTTCGGTCTAGCGGGTTTGAAGAGCAGTACTTC. Translated: CASSFRSSGFEEQYF.

The chain carries TRBV7-9 and TRBJ1-5; TRBD1 agrees at 9 bases. Trimming removed 6 bases from V and 5 bases from J; junction bases left unmatched: 5. CDR3 length equals 14 residues. Germline-derived CDR1 and CDR2 are SEHNR and FQNEAQ (reference sequence). CDR3 in amino acids: CASSSGTGYQPQHF. CDR3 bases: TGTGCCAGCAGTTCCGGGACAGGGTATCAGCCCCAGCATTTT.

This clonotype was seen many times. The chain links TRBV6-1 to TRBJ1-4; 7 positions agree with TRBD1. CDR1 and CDR2 from the germline V gene are MNHNS and SASEGT. V shed 4 bases, J shed 7 bases, and the junction held 6 bases outside the gene matches. The CDR3 extends over 14 amino acids. The CDR3, as DNA: TGTGCCAGCAGTGTCGAGGGGGCGCGTGAAAAACTGTTTTTT. This sequence encodes CASSVEGAREKLFF.

This clonotype was seen repeatedly, ten times or more. This chain connects TRBV5-6 to TRBJ1-3, with a weak D call TRBD1 (6 bases). CDR3 length: 17 amino acids. The ends were cut back, 0 bases at V and 1 base at J, with 14 bases in the middle. Germline assignment: CDR1 SGHDT and CDR2 YYEEEE. CDR3 bases: TGTGCCAGCAGCTTGGATCAAGGGACATGGTCTGGAAACACCATATATTTT. This translates into CASSLDQGTWSGNTIYF.

This clonotype has only a few counts. V usage is TRBV27 and J usage is TRBJ2-3, with D perhaps TRBD2 (6 bases). Between the trimmed V and J ends, which lost 6 bases and 1 base, there was a span of 17 bases. From germline, CDR1 is MNHEY and CDR2 SMNVEV (reference sequence). This CDR3 region has 16 residues. The CDR3 region is CASRGWAERGTDTQYF. CDR3 bases: TGTGCCAGCAGGGGATGGGCGGAGCGGGGCACAGATACGCAGTATTTT.

This clonotype turned up a few times. The chain couples TRBV20-1 to TRBJ2-7; 10 nucleotides align to TRBD2. Germline CDR1 reads DFQATT; CDR2 reads SNEGSKA (reference sequence). J gave up 4 bases and V 2 bases, and 20 bases lay outside the gene matches. CDR3 length equals 19 residues. The CDR3 coding sequence is TGCAGTGCTAGACTTCCAGGCGGCAGCGGGAGGGCCGGTCGTTACGAGCAGTACTTC. As protein: CSARLPGGSGRAGRYEQYF.

This clonotype has ten or more counts. The rearrangement uses TRBV6-1 and TRBJ1-2; the D gene is possibly TRBD1 (5 bases). CDR3 length equals 13 residues. Trimming took off 5 bases at V and 4 bases at J, with 11 bases between the two ends. Germline values: CDR1 MNHNS, CDR2 SASEGT. The CDR3 DNA is TGTGCCAGCAGTAAGCAGGGCATCTATGGCTACACCTTC. Amino acids: CASSKQGIYGYTF.

The V and J genes are TRBV7-6 and TRBJ1-3; D is uncertain. The V end lost 1 base, the J end lost 0 bases, and 16 bases lay between the germline ends. The CDR3 totals 18 residues. Germline CDR1 is SGHVS and CDR2 is FNYEAQ. The CDR3 loop reads CASSLEIRSYDSGNTIYF. CDR3 coding DNA: TGTGCCAGCAGCTTAGAAATCCGTAGTTATGACTCTGGAAACACCATATATTTT.